This record covers a single TCR beta chain. The target antigen is unknown. This sample is drawn from a study of cytomegalovirus exposure and HLA in healthy donors. Overall study results and limits: Many donors shared some public TCRs, even though most TCR sequences were rare.

This CDR3 comprises 14 residues. Trimming removed 7 bases from V and 8 bases from J; junction bases left unmatched: 5. The germline CDR1 and CDR2 sequences are LNHDA and SQIVND (reference sequence). Here immunoSEQ multiplex PCR was the method, and the copy in TCRdb shows in-frame clones only, minus some. The sample has approximately 190,000 clones; more than 80% are singletons. This clonotype was sampled from a man between 18 and 35 years old in good health and CMV-seropositive. The chain has TRBV19 and TRBJ2-1, with TRBD2 identical over 13 bases. Material for sequencing was PBMCs. Here the CDR3 reads CASIGTSGIDEQFF. The CDR3 DNA reads as TGTGCCAGTATCGGGACTAGCGGGATCGATGAGCAGTTCTTC.